This T cell receptor beta chain was sequenced during a study of T cell responses to AZD1222 COVID-19 vaccine listed by TCRdb under 2021. With regard to the full study: Because spike-specific TCR depth and breadth did not differ between the two schedules, AZD1222 recipients who got a second dose at roughly 4 weeks were pooled with those who got a second dose at roughly 12 weeks. A total of over 230 trial participants underwent TCR sequencing, of whom about 210 received two doses of AZD1222 and roughly 25 received two doses of the MenACWY control vaccine. Enrollment into the trials was organized by age into subgroups of 18-55, 56-69 and 70-plus years, and those subgroups contained roughly 150, 30 and 60 TCR-sequenced participants, respectively.

The CDR3 regions of human TCRbeta chains were analyzed by immunosequencing. The study's own analysis went as follows. Repertoire TCRs were checked for matches against a reference library of SARS-CoV-2-specific TCRs that had been generated using the MIRA antigen-specificity platform. Breadth was defined as the fraction of unique TCRs that were SARS-CoV-2-associated, and depth was defined as the fraction of total T cells that were SARS-CoV-2-associated. Using the MIRA data, each spike-specific TCR was mapped to the spike region that the TCR reacts to and placed in a CD4 or CD8 class. Log10-transformed breadth and depth values were compared by one-way ANOVA with Sidak's multiple comparisons tests. Here the immuneACCESS table is served through TCRdb, limited to in-frame sequences with V and J called. Missing clones are a known gap in these copies; in checked studies unresolved V genes cover under half, and the rest lacks a known reason. V, J and clone size derive from that table, while D and trimming were established from the DNA sequence. The sample table contains 120,000 or so clones; only one count was recorded for 90% of them. Jointly, the top ten make up 7.2% of the sample.

A word on this clone: The antigen this receptor binds is unknown. Base qualities are missing; no much larger clone stands one base away.

What this sample's time point label stands for: baseline before first vaccination. The vaccinee samples were drawn from two UK trials, COV001 and COV002, one of which was a single-blind randomized controlled phase 2/3 trial testing AZD1222 (ChAdOx1 nCoV-19) in healthy adults. Trial participant PBMC samples were collected at day 0 and day 28 after the second dose for TCRbeta chain sequencing. The investigation overall reported the following: Vaccine-associated CD4 TCRs spanned the whole spike protein, with dominant responses in regions 160-218 and 743-854. Because no samples from the day 14 peak response were available, repertoires could be characterized only after the peak T cell response. Participants were mostly white British, with more females than males. The authors suggested clonal diversity may have been underestimated. Conclusions about previously exposed vaccinees are limited because only five to seven AZD1222 recipients were SARS-CoV-2 seropositive at baseline. Spike-specific TCR breadth and depth rose significantly after two AZD1222 doses compared with day 0 and with MenACWY recipients. Reportedly, almost half of the unique spike-specific TCRs recognized epitopes lying outside the regions that are mutated in the B.1.351 and B.1.1.7 variants. In the small 56-69-year group, the increase in depth fell short of significance, most likely because of low power.

According to the germline V gene (reference sequence), CDR1 reads DFQATT and CDR2 reads SNEGSKA. V lost 6 bases and J lost 0 bases; the stretch between them is 2 bases long. Spanning cysteine to phenylalanine, the CDR3 consists of 11 amino acids. Only the CDR3 region is kept as DNA, spanning 33 bases read in frame from base 1. Sequencing was performed on peripheral blood, taken on day 0 of AZD1222 vaccination. The receptor chain draws on TRBV20-1 and TRBJ1-4, with the identity of the D gene unclear. The origin of this receptor is an adult in good health. CDR3 region: CSAPTNEKLFF. The DNA is as follows: TGCAGTGCCCCAACTAATGAAAAACTGTTTTTT.